Presented here are 27 T cell receptor beta chains from one specimen sequenced in a study of T cells in Graves' hyperthyroidism and ophthalmopathy. The source material, RNA transcripts, was used to amplify TCR beta CDR3 regions. The HTBI primer set served for first-round RT-PCR of the TCR CDR3. In TCRdb, the multiplex PCR reads were re-called with MiXCR into one record per CDR3 protein. Of over 250,000 distinct CDR3 sequences listed, about 20% were seen once; the top ten hold over 55%. Sequencing input: blood. The origin of the receptors is a man younger than 45 with Graves' ophthalmopathy.

This clonotype occurred many times. The chain employs TRBV30 and TRBJ2-2; possible D gene TRBD2, 6 bases. The CDR3 spans 15 residues. The germline V gene encodes CDR1 GTSNPN and CDR2 SVGIG (reference sequence). The ends were cut back, 4 bases at V and 0 bases at J, with 12 bases in the middle. The CDR3 DNA follows: TGTGCCTGGAAGACGGACTACCCGAACACCGGGGAGCTGTTTTTT. The encoded protein is CAWKTDYPNTGELFF.

This clonotype was recorded at least ten times. Here the CDR3 reads CAWSVRLLNNEQFF. The CDR3 DNA follows: TGTGCCTGGAGTGTACGCCTACTTAACAATGAGCAGTTCTTC. The chain joins TRBV30 to TRBJ2-1; D unresolved. This CDR3 is 14 amino acids long. V was trimmed by 0 bases and J by 5 bases, leaving 11 bases between them. Looked up from germline, CDR1 is GTSNPN and CDR2 is SVGIG (reference sequence).

To note about this clonotype: Sequence at one end of the junction differs from germline and may be a read error. The chain has TRBV11-2 and TRBJ2-4; unclear D gene. This CDR3 contains 16 residues. Germline values: CDR1 SGHAT, CDR2 FQNNGV. The CDR3 sequence: CAGSFSPDTAKNIQYF. The CDR3 DNA reads as TGCGCCGGCAGCTTTTCTCCAGACACAGCCAAAAACATTCAGTACTTC.

This clonotype was recorded a few times. This chain connects TRBV14 to TRBJ2-1, with TRBD1 as a possible D gene (5 bases). CDR1 and CDR2 (germline): SGHDN, FVKESK. Trimming removed 4 bases at V and 4 bases at J, with 8 bases between. CDR3 length: 13 amino acids. CDR3 DNA sequence: TGTGCCAGCAGCCGACAGATGTACAATGAGCAGTTCTTC. Translating gives CASSRQMYNEQFF.

The chain carries TRBV6-1 and TRBJ2-5; 11 bases are shared with TRBD2. CDR3 size: 15 residues. Germline V gene data show CDR1 as MNHNS and CDR2 as SASEGT. V dropped 5 bases and J dropped 4; count of bases not matched to a gene: 6. Here the CDR3 reads CASSTSGRGRETQYF. CDR3 in DNA: TGTGCCAGCAGTACTAGCGGGAGAGGTAGAGAGACCCAGTACTTC.

This clonotype has only a few counts. The chain joins TRBV5-4 to TRBJ2-5; 7 positions agree with TRBD2. CDR3 length equals 15 residues. The V gene's germline CDR1 is SGHNT and CDR2 YYREEE (reference sequence). V was clipped by 3 bases and J by 1 base; unmatched bases: 6. The CDR3: CASSSPREVQETQYF. CDR3 nucleotide sequence: TGTGCCAGCAGCTCCCCACGGGAGGTCCAAGAGACCCAGTACTTC.

This clonotype appeared many times. The chain combines TRBV5-1 with TRBJ1-1, with TRBD1 matching 7 bases. The CDR3 totals 15 residues. V gave up 4 bases and J gave up 4 bases; unmatched junction bases: 10. Germline CDR1 SGHRS, CDR2 YFSETQ. CDR3 DNA: TGCGCCAGCAGCAGGGACGTCGCAGGGGGCACTGAAGCTTTCTTT. Protein product: CASSRDVAGGTEAFF.

The chain uses TRBV5-1 and TRBJ2-2; TRBD2 is a possible D gene (6 bases). The CDR3 has 16 residues. Trimming shortened V by 0 bases and J by 0 bases, and 9 bases separated the two germline ends. Per germline, CDR1 SGHRS and CDR2 YFSETQ. The CDR3 DNA reads as TGCGCCAGCAGCTTGGAGTCTAGCGCGAACACCGGGGAGCTGTTTTTT. Translated: CASSLESSANTGELFF.

This chain uses TRBV29-1 with TRBJ2-5; D may be TRBD2 (6 bases). The CDR3 consists of 14 residues. From germline, CDR1 is SQVTM and CDR2 ANQGSEA. Trimming removed 6 bases from V and 2 bases from J, with 16 bases in between. This chain's CDR3 is CSVRGTGWQETQYF. The CDR3 region has the DNA TGCAGCGTGCGCGGGACGGGATGGCAAGAGACCCAGTACTTC. Looking up the rest from reference TRBV29-1 and TRBJ2-5 gives the full variable domain: SAVISQKPSRDICQRGTSLTIQCQVDSQVTMMFWYRQQPGQSLTLIATANQGSEATYESGFVIDKFPISRPNLTFSTLTVSNMSPEDSSIYLCSVRGTGWQETQYFGPGTRLLVL.

The chain is built from TRBV7-9 and TRBJ2-3, with TRBD1 identical over 9 bases. V shed 5 bases, J shed 5 bases, and the junction held 11 bases outside the gene matches. CDR1 SEHNR and CDR2 FQNEAQ come from the germline V gene (reference sequence). The CDR3 loop spans 16 amino acids. CDR3: CASSPRGQGKRDTQYF. In DNA, the CDR3 is TGTGCCAGCAGCCCAAGGGGACAGGGAAAAAGAGATACGCAGTATTTT.

The genes are TRBV11-3 and TRBJ2-7, with 9 bases fitting TRBD2. CDR3 size: 14 residues. V dropped 1 base and J dropped 6; count of bases not matched to a gene: 4. CDR1 SGHNT and CDR2 YENEEA come from the germline V gene. CDR3 DNA sequence: TGTGCCAGCAGCTTAGGTAGCGGGAGTCGCGAGCAGTACTTC. It translates to CASSLGSGSREQYF.

This clonotype showed up many times. V usage is TRBV13 and J usage is TRBJ2-1; D remains unclear. V was trimmed by 5 bases and J by 4 bases, leaving 6 bases between them. Germline lookup yields CDR1 PRHDT and CDR2 FYEKMQ (reference sequence). The CDR3 sequence is 12 residues long. CDR3 protein: CASSAVYNEQFF. CDR3 bases: TGTGCCAGCAGCGCCGTTTACAATGAGCAGTTCTTC.

This clonotype occurred a few times. This chain's CDR3 is CASSQTGTLTYEQYF. CDR3 sequence (DNA): TGTGCCAGCAGTCAGACAGGGACCCTTACCTACGAGCAGTACTTC. The chain is built from TRBV6-1 and TRBJ2-7, with 7 bases that match TRBD1. Germline V gene lookup returns CDR1 MNHNS and CDR2 SASEGT. This CDR3 has 15 residues. With 5 bases clipped from V and 2 bases from J, the junction kept 9 bases outside the gene matches.

This clonotype was observed a single time. This may come from a read error, since a much larger clone is one base off. The genes are TRBV20-1 and TRBJ2-7, with TRBD1 matching 9 bases. CDR1 DFQATT and CDR2 SNEGSKA come from the germline V gene (reference sequence). The CDR3 consists of 14 residues. In DNA, the CDR3 is TGCAGAGCTAGTTTGGGGACAGGGCCCTACGAGCAGTACTTC. Translation: CRASLGTGPYEQYF.

J is TRBJ1-1 and V is TRBV5-1; D gene unclear. Germline lookup yields CDR1 SGHRS and CDR2 YFSETQ. Trimming pared 5 bases from V and 0 bases from J, leaving 17 bases between. The CDR3 is 16 amino acids. The CDR3 bases are TGCGCCAGCAGTGATCCCCTGACTTTAATGAACACTGAAGCTTTCTTT. Its protein is CASSDPLTLMNTEAFF.

On this clonotype itself: The CDR3 end shows no conserved phenylalanine or tryptophan, and so a read error is likely. The chain employs TRBV11-3 and TRBJ1-5, with a tentative D call TRBD1 (5 bases). This CDR3 contains 15 residues. Germline values: CDR1 SGHNT, CDR2 YENEEA. For the CDR3, the DNA is TGCGCCAGCAGCTTGGAAGGGGTAAGCAATCAGCCCCAGCATTCT. Encoded protein: CASSLEGVSNQPQHS.

This clonotype has only a few counts. The V call is TRBV28, the J call TRBJ1-3; D is unclear. The germline V and J ends were trimmed by 2 bases and 0 bases, with 5 bases remaining between them. In germline, CDR1 is MDHEN, CDR2 SYDVKM. The CDR3 totals 14 residues. CDR3 sequence (DNA): TGTGCCAGCAGTTTAATCTCCTCTGGAAACACCATATATTTT. Translating gives CASSLISSGNTIYF.

At least ten counts were recorded for this clonotype. This chain links TRBV30 with TRBJ1-2; the match to TRBD1 covers 10 bases. V was pared by 1 base and J by 5 bases, with 4 bases of the junction left unmatched. In germline, CDR1 is GTSNPN, CDR2 SVGIG (reference sequence). This CDR3 region has 14 residues. CDR3 DNA: TGTGCCTGGAGTGCCGGGACAGGGGTTTATGGCTACACCTTC. It codes for CAWSAGTGVYGYTF.

This clonotype was counted between two and nine times. CDR3 coding DNA: TGCGCCAGCAGCCAAGTGCTGAGCGGGACGGGCTCAGATACGCAGTATTTT. This translates into CASSQVLSGTGSDTQYF. The chain couples TRBV4-1 to TRBJ2-3; TRBD2 matches at 7 bases. In germline, CDR1 is MGHRA, CDR2 YSYEKL. J gave up 4 bases and V 1 base, and 11 bases lay outside the gene matches. CDR3 length: 17 residues.

The chain combines TRBV7-6 with TRBJ1-6, with D unclear. Trimming left V 5 bases short and J 1 base short, with 12 bases between. The germline V gene has CDR1 SGHVS and CDR2 FNYEAQ. The length of the CDR3 is 16 residues. Here the CDR3 DNA reads TGTGCCAGCAGCCTAAGACTGCGGTCCTATAATTCACCCCTCCACTTT. Translating it yields CASSLRLRSYNSPLHF.

V usage is TRBV12-3 or TRBV12-4 and J usage is TRBJ2-3; D may match TRBD1 or TRBD2 (5 bases each). V lost 6 bases and J lost 2, with 12 bases in between. The CDR3 runs to 14 residues. The CDR3 loop reads CASRDTGTTDTQYF. As DNA, the CDR3 is TGTGCCAGCAGAGATACCGGGACCACAGATACGCAGTATTTT.

The chain carries TRBV7-3 and TRBJ2-7; D is perhaps TRBD1 or TRBD2 (5 bases each). The germline V gene encodes CDR1 SGHTA and CDR2 FQGTGA. V dropped 3 bases and J dropped 3 bases, with 15 bases sitting between them. The CDR3 runs to 15 residues. The CDR3 loop is CASSLKGDGYYEQYF. The CDR3 DNA reads TGTGCCAGCAGCTTGAAAGGGGACGGATACTACGAGCAGTACTTC.

This clonotype has only a few counts. The chain has TRBV4-2 and TRBJ2-1, with unresolved D. The CDR3 totals 14 residues. Trimming stripped 3 bases from V and 5 bases from J, with 11 bases between. Germline CDR1 and CDR2: LGHNA and YNFKEQ. The CDR3 region is CASSQWSSDNEQFF. The CDR3 DNA is TGTGCCAGCAGCCAGTGGTCCAGCGACAATGAGCAGTTCTTC.

This clonotype was seen ten or more times. The rearrangement uses TRBV28 and TRBJ1-2; the D gene is possibly TRBD1 (6 bases). The CDR3 is made up of 15 amino acids. Germline assignment: CDR1 MDHEN and CDR2 SYDVKM. V lost 8 bases and J lost 4, with 20 bases in between. Written as DNA, the CDR3 is TGTGCCAGCTTCAGCACTATGGGGGCAGTCTATGGCTACACCTTC. As protein: CASFSTMGAVYGYTF.

The V and J genes are TRBV6-2 or TRBV6-3 and TRBJ1-6; no clear D gene. Germline values: CDR1 MNHEY, CDR2 SVGEGT. This CDR3 has 12 residues. The CDR3 coding sequence is TGTTCCACCAAGAGTGGGAATTCACCCCTCCACTTT. Its translation: CSTKSGNSPLHF.

The V gene is TRBV6-2 or TRBV6-3, the J gene TRBJ1-3; weak D call: TRBD1 (6 bases). CDR1 is MNHEY, CDR2 SVGEGT, per germline. The CDR3 covers 15 residues. Trimming took 6 bases from V and 4 from J, leaving 16 bases between them. CDR3 in DNA: TGTGCCAGCAGGGACAGAATCTTATCCGGAAACACCATATATTTT. Amino acids: CASRDRILSGNTIYF.

This clonotype came up many times. The chain has TRBV20-1 and TRBJ1-2, with 7 nucleotides matching TRBD1. From germline, CDR1 is DFQATT and CDR2 SNEGSKA (reference sequence). After removal of 2 bases from V and 4 bases from J, the junction contained 4 bases not matched to a gene. The CDR3 loop spans 13 amino acids. CDR3 in amino acids: CSARTGDAYGYTF. The CDR3 region has the DNA TGCAGTGCTAGAACAGGGGACGCCTATGGCTACACCTTC.